This TCR beta chain comes out of a study of shared clonotypes between healthy human individuals. V was pared by 3 bases and J by 11 bases, with 14 bases between. Germline V gives CDR1 SGDLS, CDR2 YYNGEE. The CDR3 has 12 amino acids. Approximately 30,000 T cell genomes (about 0.2 ug DNA) went into each sorted-subset replicate. Clones were read by immunoSEQ multiplex PCR, and TCRdb kept only the in-frame ones, dropping some. Counted here are around 510,000 clones, about 96% occurring once; the ten biggest clones make up nearly 0.065%. Sample: naive CD4+ T cells sorted from blood. Described subset: CD45RA+ positively selected. The receptor was derived from a woman aged 30 to 39 in good health. V is TRBV9 and J is TRBJ2-5, with no clear D. CDR3 protein: CASSEDLGEQYF. CDR3 DNA: TGTGCCAGCAGCGAAGACTTGGGTGAGCAGTACTTC.